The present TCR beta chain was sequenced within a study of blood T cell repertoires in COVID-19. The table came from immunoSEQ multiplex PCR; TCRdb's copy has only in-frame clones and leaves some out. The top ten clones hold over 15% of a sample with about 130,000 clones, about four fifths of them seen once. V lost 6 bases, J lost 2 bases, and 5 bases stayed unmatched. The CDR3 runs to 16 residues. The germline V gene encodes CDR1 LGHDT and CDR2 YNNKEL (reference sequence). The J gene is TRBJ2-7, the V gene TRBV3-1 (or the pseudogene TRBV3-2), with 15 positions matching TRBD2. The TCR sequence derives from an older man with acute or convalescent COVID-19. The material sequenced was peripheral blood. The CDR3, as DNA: TGTGCCAGCAGTAAGGGACTAGCGGGGGGAACCTACGAGCAGTACTTC. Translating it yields CASSKGLAGGTYEQYF.